This paragraph covers one T cell receptor (beta chain) sequence. Time point meaning: newly diagnosed GD, antithyroid drugs for less than 3 months. The TCR library was made from RNA extracted from PBMCs. Building the TCR beta libraries relied on iRepertoire HTBI primers, and CDR3 regions underwent Arm-PCR. TCRdb re-called the multiplex PCR reads through MiXCR, storing one row per CDR3 protein. Found here are around 400,000 distinct CDR3 sequences, around 15% of them singletons; the top ten hold about 20%. The source of the sample is a study of regulatory T cells in long-lasting Graves disease. There are 13 residues in the CDR3. In germline, CDR1 is ENHRY, CDR2 SYGVKD. Trimming removed 7 bases at V and 2 bases at J, with 9 bases between.

The clonotype originates from a female donor with Graves disease. V is TRBV10-3 and J is TRBJ1-3; TRBD1 is a possible D gene (5 bases). Sequences were derived from peripheral blood mononuclear cells (PBMCs), sampled at new diagnosis, from a patient treated with antithyroid drugs. The CDR3 DNA reads TGTGCCATCAACCGGGGCCCTGGAAACACCATATATTTT. Its protein product is CAINRGPGNTIYF.